This T cell receptor (beta chain) was obtained from a study of T cell changes during pregnancy in multiple sclerosis. The table came from immunoSEQ multiplex PCR; TCRdb's copy has only in-frame clones and leaves some out. The data hold 75,000 to 80,000 clones, with 93% observed a single time. This CDR3 contains 13 residues. CDR1 and CDR2 (germline): MNHEY, SMNVEV (reference sequence). V gave up 2 bases and J gave up 4 bases, with 8 bases separating them. The rearrangement uses TRBV27 and TRBJ1-1; D may be TRBD1 (5 bases). The TCR sequence derives from a female donor in good health, enrolled as a control in a pregnancy study. Sequencing was performed on peripheral blood, taken in the second trimester of pregnancy. CDR3 nucleotides: TGTGCCAGCAGTTTAAGGGGTTCCACTGAAGCTTTCTTT. Residues: CASSLRGSTEAFF.